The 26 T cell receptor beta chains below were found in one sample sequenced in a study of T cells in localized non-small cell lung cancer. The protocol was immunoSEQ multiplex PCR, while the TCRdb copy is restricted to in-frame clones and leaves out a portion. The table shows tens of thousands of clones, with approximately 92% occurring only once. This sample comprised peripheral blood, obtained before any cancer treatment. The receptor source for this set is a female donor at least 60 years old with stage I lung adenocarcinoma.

CDR3 region: CASSQAGRTSSETQYF. DNA for the CDR3: TGTGCCAGCAGCCAAGCAGGGCGGACTAGCTCGGAGACCCAGTACTTC. V gene TRBV14 combines with J gene TRBJ2-5; the match to TRBD2 covers 8 bases. V shed 1 base, J shed 5 bases, and the junction held 9 bases outside the gene matches. This CDR3 comprises 16 residues. Germline V CDR1 and CDR2: SGHDN, FVKESK.

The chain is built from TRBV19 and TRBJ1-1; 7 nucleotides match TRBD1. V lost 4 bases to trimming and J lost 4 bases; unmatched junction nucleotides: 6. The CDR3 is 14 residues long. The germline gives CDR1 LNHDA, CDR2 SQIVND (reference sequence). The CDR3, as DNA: TGTGCCAGTAGTACAATCCAGGGGGGCACTGAAGCTTTCTTT. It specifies CASSTIQGGTEAFF.

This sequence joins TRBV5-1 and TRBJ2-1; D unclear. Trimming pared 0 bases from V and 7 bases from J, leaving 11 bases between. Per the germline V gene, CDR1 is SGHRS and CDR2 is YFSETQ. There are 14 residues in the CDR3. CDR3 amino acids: CASSLEGLRNEQFF. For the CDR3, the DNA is TGCGCCAGCAGCTTGGAGGGCTTGAGGAATGAGCAGTTCTTC.

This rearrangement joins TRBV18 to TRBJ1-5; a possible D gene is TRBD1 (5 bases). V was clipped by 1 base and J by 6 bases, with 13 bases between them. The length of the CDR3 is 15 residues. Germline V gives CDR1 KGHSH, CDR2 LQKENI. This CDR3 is CASSPLEQGSQPQHF. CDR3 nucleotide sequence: TGTGCCAGCTCACCACTTGAGCAGGGAAGTCAGCCCCAGCATTTT.

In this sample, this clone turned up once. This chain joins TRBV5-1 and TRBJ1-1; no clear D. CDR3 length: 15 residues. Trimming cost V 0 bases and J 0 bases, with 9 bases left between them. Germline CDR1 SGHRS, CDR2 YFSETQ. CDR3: CASSLEGSMNTEAFF. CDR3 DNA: TGCGCCAGCAGCTTGGAAGGCAGCATGAACACTGAAGCTTTCTTT.

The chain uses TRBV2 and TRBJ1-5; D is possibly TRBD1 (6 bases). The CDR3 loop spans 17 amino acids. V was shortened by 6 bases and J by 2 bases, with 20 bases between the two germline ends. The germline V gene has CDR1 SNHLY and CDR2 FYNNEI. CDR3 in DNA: TGTGCCAGCAGGACAGACCAGGGGAAGAGGGGCAATCAGCCCCAGCATTTT. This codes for CASRTDQGKRGNQPQHF.

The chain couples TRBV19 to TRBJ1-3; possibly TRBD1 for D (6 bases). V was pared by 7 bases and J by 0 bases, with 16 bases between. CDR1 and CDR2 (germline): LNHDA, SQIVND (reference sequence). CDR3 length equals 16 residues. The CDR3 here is CASTKSRDNSGNTIYF. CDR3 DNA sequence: TGTGCCAGTACCAAGTCCCGGGACAACTCTGGAAACACCATATATTTT.

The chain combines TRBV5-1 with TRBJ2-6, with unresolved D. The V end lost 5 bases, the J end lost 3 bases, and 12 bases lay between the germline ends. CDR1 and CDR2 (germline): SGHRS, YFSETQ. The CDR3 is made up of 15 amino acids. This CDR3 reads CASRGLKVGANVLTF. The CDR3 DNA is TGCGCCAGCAGGGGCTTAAAGGTTGGGGCCAACGTCCTGACTTTC. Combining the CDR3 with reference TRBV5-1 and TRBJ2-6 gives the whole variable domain KAGVTQTPRYLIKTRGQQVTLSCSPISGHRSVSWYQQTPGQGLQFLFEYFSETQRNKGNFPGRFSGRQFSNSRSEMNVSTLELGDSALYLCASRGLKVGANVLTFGAGSRLTVL.

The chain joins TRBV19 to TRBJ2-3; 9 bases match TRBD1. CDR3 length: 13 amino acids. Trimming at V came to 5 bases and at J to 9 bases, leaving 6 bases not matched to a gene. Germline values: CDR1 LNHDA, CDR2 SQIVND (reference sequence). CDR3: CASSVLGTGTQYF. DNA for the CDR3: TGTGCCAGTAGTGTCCTCGGGACAGGGACGCAGTATTTT.

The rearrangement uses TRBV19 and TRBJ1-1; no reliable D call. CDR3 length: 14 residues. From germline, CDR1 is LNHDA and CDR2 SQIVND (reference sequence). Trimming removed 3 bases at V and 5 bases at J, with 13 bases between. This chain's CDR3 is CASSMVWAWTEAFF. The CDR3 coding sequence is TGTGCCAGTAGTATGGTGTGGGCTTGGACTGAAGCTTTCTTT.

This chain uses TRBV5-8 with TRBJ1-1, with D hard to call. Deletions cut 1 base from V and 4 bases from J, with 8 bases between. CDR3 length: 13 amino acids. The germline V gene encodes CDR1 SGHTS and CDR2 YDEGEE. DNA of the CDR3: TGTGCCAGCAGCTTGAACCCTCGCACTGAAGCTTTCTTT. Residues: CASSLNPRTEAFF.

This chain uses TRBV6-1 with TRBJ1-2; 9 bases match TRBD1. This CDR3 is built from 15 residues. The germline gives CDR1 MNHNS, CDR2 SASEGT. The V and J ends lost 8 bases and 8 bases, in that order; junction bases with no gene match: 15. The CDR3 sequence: CASLGTGITLGGYTF. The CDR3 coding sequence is TGTGCCAGCCTCGGGACAGGGATTACTCTAGGGGGCTACACCTTC.

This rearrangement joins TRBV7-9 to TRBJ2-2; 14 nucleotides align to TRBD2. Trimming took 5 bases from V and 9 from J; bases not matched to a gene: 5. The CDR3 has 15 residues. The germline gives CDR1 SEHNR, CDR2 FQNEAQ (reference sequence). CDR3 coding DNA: TGTGCCAGCAGCCCGACTAGCGGGGGGGCGAGGGAGCTGTTTTTT. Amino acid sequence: CASSPTSGGARELFF.

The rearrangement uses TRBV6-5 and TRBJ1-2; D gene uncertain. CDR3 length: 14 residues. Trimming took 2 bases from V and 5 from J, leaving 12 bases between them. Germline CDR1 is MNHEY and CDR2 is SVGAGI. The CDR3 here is CASSYRVGGYGYTF. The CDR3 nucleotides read TGTGCCAGCAGTTACAGGGTAGGAGGGTATGGCTACACCTTC.

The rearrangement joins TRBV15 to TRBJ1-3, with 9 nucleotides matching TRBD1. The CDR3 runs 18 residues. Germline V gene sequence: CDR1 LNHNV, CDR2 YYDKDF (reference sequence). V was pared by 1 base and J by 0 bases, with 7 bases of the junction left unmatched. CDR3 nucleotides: TGTGCCACCAGCAGAGTTGGGACAGGGTCCTACTCTGGAAACACCATATATTTT. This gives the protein CATSRVGTGSYSGNTIYF.

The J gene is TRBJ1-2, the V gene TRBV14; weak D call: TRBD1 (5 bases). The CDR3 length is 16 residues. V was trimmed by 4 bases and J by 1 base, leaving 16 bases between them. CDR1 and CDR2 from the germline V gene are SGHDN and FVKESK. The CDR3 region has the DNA TGTGCCAGCAGCCCCTTGGGGGTTGCGGATAACTATGGCTACACCTTC. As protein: CASSPLGVADNYGYTF.

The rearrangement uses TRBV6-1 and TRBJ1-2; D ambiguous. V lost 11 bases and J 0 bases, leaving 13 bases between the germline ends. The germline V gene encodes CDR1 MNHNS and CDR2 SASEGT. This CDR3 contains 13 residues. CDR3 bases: TGTGCCGGCGCCCGTTCAGCTAACTATGGCTACACCTTC. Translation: CAGARSANYGYTF.

CDR3 region: CASSVEQGGQPQHF. The CDR3 DNA reads as TGTGCCAGCAGCGTAGAACAGGGGGGTCAGCCCCAGCATTTT. The chain has TRBV9 and TRBJ1-5, with TRBD1 matching over 8 bases. Trimming at V came to 0 bases and at J to 6 bases, leaving 2 bases not matched to a gene. Germline V gene lookup returns CDR1 SGDLS and CDR2 YYNGEE. The CDR3 runs to 14 residues.

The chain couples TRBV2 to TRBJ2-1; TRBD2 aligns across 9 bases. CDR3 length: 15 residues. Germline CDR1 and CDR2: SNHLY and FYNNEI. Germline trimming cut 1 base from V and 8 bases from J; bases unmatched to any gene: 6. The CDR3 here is CASSEGRGGIYEQFF. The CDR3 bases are TGTGCCAGCAGTGAAGGGCGGGGGGGCATTTATGAGCAGTTCTTC. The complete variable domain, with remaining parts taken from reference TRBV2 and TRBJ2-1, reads EPEVTQTPSHQVTQMGQEVILRCVPISNHLYFYWYRQILGQKVEFLVSFYNNEISEKSEIFDDQFSVERPDGSNFTLKIRSTKLEDSAMYFCASSEGRGGIYEQFFGPGTRLTVL.

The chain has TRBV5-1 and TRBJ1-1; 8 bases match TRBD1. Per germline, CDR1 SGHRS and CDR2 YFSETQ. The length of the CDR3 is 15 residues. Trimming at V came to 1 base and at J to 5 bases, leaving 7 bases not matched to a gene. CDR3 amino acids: CASSLSTQGVTEAFF. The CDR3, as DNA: TGCGCCAGCAGCTTGTCCACACAGGGGGTGACTGAAGCTTTCTTT.

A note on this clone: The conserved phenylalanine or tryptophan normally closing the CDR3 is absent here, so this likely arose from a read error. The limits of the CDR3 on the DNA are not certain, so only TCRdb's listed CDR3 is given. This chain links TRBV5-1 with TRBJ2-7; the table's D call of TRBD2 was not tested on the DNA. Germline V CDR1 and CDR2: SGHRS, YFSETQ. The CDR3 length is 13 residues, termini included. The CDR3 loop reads CASSLAGGPVSSL.

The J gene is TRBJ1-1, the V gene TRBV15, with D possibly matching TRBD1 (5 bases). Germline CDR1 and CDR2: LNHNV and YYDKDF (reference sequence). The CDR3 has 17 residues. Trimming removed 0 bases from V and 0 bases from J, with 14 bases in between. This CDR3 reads CATSRDRGHRMNTEAFF. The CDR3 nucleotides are TGTGCCACCAGCAGAGATCGGGGCCACCGCATGAACACTGAAGCTTTCTTT.

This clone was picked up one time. DNA of the CDR3: TGTGCCAGCTCACCGCCCGGGACAGTGAACACTGAAGCTTTCTTT. This codes for CASSPPGTVNTEAFF. J is TRBJ1-1 and V is TRBV18; 7 nucleotides agree with TRBD1. The CDR3 is made up of 15 amino acids. V lost 3 bases and J lost 0; bases outside the gene matches: 4. From germline, CDR1 is KGHSH and CDR2 LQKENI.

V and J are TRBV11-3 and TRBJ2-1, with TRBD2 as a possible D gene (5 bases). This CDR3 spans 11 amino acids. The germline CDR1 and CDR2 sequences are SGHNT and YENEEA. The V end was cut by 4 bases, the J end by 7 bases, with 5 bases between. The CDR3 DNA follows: TGTGCCAGCAGCTCGGGGAATGAGCAGTTCTTC. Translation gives CASSSGNEQFF.

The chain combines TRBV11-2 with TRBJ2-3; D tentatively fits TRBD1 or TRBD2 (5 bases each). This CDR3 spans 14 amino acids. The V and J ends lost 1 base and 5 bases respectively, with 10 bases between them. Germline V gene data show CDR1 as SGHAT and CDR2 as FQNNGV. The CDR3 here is CASSLGGRRDTQYF. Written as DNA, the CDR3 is TGTGCCAGCAGCTTAGGGGGGAGACGAGATACGCAGTATTTT.

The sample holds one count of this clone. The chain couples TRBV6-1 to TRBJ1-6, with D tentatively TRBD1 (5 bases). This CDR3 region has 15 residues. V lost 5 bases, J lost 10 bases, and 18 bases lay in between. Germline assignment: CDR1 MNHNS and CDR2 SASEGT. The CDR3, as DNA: TGTGCCAGCAGTCCGGGGGGACCCAGCGGATCACCCCTCCACTTT. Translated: CASSPGGPSGSPLHF.